The 20 T cell receptor beta chains in this list originate from one sample, sequenced in a study of T cell responses to AZD1222 COVID-19 vaccine. Method: immunoSEQ multiplex PCR; TCRdb's copy keeps in-frame clones and lacks some. In the table there are under 170,000 clones, approximately 94% of which are singletons. This specimen was peripheral blood, taken on day 0 of AZD1222 vaccination. The source is an adult in good health.

The chain recombines TRBV18 with TRBJ2-5; D is ambiguous. CDR3 size: 12 residues. Per the germline V gene, CDR1 is KGHSH and CDR2 is LQKENI. Trimming pared 5 bases from V and 5 bases from J, leaving 9 bases between. CDR3 in amino acids: CASSTRSETQYF. CDR3 in DNA: TGTGCCAGCTCAACCCGGAGTGAGACCCAGTACTTC.

V usage is TRBV4-1 and J usage is TRBJ1-5; 8 bases are a match to TRBD1. CDR3 size: 17 residues. Germline CDR1 MGHRA, CDR2 YSYEKL. Trimming at V came to 3 bases and at J to 0 bases, leaving 7 bases not matched to a gene. DNA for the CDR3: TGCGCCAGCAGCCAGGGGGACAGGACATATAGCAATCAGCCCCAGCATTTT. Residues: CASSQGDRTYSNQPQHF.

The rearrangement joins TRBV4-1 to TRBJ2-3; D is unresolved. Trimming took 1 base from V and 1 from J, leaving 12 bases between them. CDR3 length: 16 amino acids. The germline gives CDR1 MGHRA, CDR2 YSYEKL. In nucleotides, the CDR3 is TGCGCCAGCAGCCAAGTTCAGGTAGCCGGCACAGATACGCAGTATTTT. Its translation: CASSQVQVAGTDTQYF.

This chain links TRBV28 with TRBJ1-5; D might be TRBD1 (5 bases). The germline V gene has CDR1 MDHEN and CDR2 SYDVKM. CDR3 length: 12 amino acids. The V and J ends lost 6 bases and 8 bases respectively, with 11 bases between them. The CDR3 DNA sequence: TGTGCCAGCAGGGGGCCTTTAGAGCCCCAGCATTTT. The encoded protein is CASRGPLEPQHF.

The genes are TRBV5-6 and TRBJ1-1; D ambiguous. V lost 2 bases and J 0 bases, leaving 5 bases between the germline ends. This CDR3 region has 13 residues. The V gene's germline CDR1 is SGHDT and CDR2 YYEEEE. CDR3 loop: CASSFEMNTEAFF. The CDR3 bases are TGTGCCAGCAGCTTTGAAATGAACACTGAAGCTTTCTTT.

The chain has TRBV5-1 and TRBJ2-7; 11 nucleotides agree with TRBD2. The CDR3 runs to 15 residues. V gave up 0 bases and J gave up 5 bases; unmatched junction bases: 4. The germline V gene encodes CDR1 SGHRS and CDR2 YFSETQ. CDR3 amino acids: CASSLGGLAGNEQYV. The CDR3 DNA reads as TGCGCCAGCAGCTTGGGAGGACTAGCGGGTAACGAGCAGTACGTC.

The chain has TRBV11-3 and TRBJ2-1, with a tentative D call TRBD1 (6 bases). The CDR3 length is 15 residues. The V end lost 3 bases, the J end lost 4 bases, and 13 bases lay between the germline ends. Germline CDR1 SGHNT, CDR2 YENEEA. CDR3 sequence reads: CASSLEATGYNEQFF. The DNA for the CDR3 is TGTGCCAGCAGCTTGGAGGCCACAGGGTACAATGAGCAGTTCTTC.

CDR3 loop: CSARFADTQYF. The CDR3 coding sequence is TGCAGTGCTCGGTTTGCGGATACGCAGTATTTT. The chain has TRBV20-1 and TRBJ2-3; no definite D call. The V and J ends lost 5 bases and 6 bases respectively, with 9 bases between them. The CDR3 runs to 11 residues. From germline, CDR1 is DFQATT and CDR2 SNEGSKA (reference sequence).

This sequence joins TRBV7-2 and TRBJ2-3, with 12 bases that match TRBD2. Trimming took 2 bases from V and 3 from J; bases not matched to a gene: 3. This CDR3 spans 16 amino acids. Looked up from germline, CDR1 is SGHTA and CDR2 is FQGNSA. The CDR3 protein is CASSLSLAGGTDTQYF. The CDR3 DNA sequence: TGTGCCAGCAGCTTATCCCTAGCGGGAGGGACAGATACGCAGTATTTT.

J is TRBJ1-3 and V is TRBV2, with TRBD1 identical over 11 bases. The CDR3 has 16 residues. Germline V gene data show CDR1 as SNHLY and CDR2 as FYNNEI. V gave up 6 bases and J gave up 3 bases; unmatched junction bases: 7. The CDR3 DNA follows: TGTGCCAGCAGAGAGGACAGGGGGCGAAGTGGAAACACCATATATTTT. Amino acids: CASREDRGRSGNTIYF.

The rearrangement joins TRBV2 to TRBJ2-3; D might be TRBD2 (5 bases). There are 12 residues in the CDR3. Germline V gene sequence: CDR1 SNHLY, CDR2 FYNNEI. With 3 bases removed from V and 7 bases from J, the gap between germline ends came to 8 bases. CDR3 loop: CASSDAGNTQYF. The CDR3 DNA reads TGTGCCAGCAGTGACGCCGGGAATACGCAGTATTTT.

The chain links TRBV7-9 to TRBJ1-1; the D gene is possibly TRBD1 (5 bases). Germline V gene sequence: CDR1 SEHNR, CDR2 FQNEAQ (reference sequence). This CDR3 is 14 amino acids long. Trimming removed 5 bases at V and 1 base at J, with 11 bases between. The CDR3 DNA follows: TGTGCCAGCAGCCCTTGGACAAGGAACACTGAAGCTTTCTTT. This sequence encodes CASSPWTRNTEAFF.

With regard to this clone: Other DNA variants within this sample encode the same CDR3. The V and J genes are TRBV11-2 and TRBJ1-5, with D unclear. Per the germline V gene, CDR1 is SGHAT and CDR2 is FQNNGV. V lost 5 bases and J lost 0, with 14 bases in between. This CDR3 region has 16 residues. CDR3 loop: CASSLGRSVSNQPQHF. CDR3 DNA sequence: TGTGCCAGCAGCCTGGGGAGGAGCGTTAGCAATCAGCCCCAGCATTTT.

This chain joins TRBV6-5 and TRBJ1-2; a possible D gene is TRBD1 (5 bases). The CDR3 is 13 residues long. V was clipped by 4 bases and J by 12 bases, with 18 bases between them. The germline V gene has CDR1 MNHEY and CDR2 SVGAGI. The CDR3 bases are TGTGCCAGCAGTTTCCCAAGGGGCAGGGAGCACACCTTC. Its protein product is CASSFPRGREHTF.

This chain links TRBV30 with TRBJ1-3; weak D call: TRBD1 (5 bases). Germline CDR1 reads GTSNPN; CDR2 reads SVGIG (reference sequence). The CDR3 consists of 14 residues. V dropped 2 bases and J dropped 4 bases, with 12 bases sitting between them. In nucleotides, the CDR3 is TGTGCCTGGAGTAGGGGAACAGTCGGAAACACCATATATTTT. This sequence encodes CAWSRGTVGNTIYF. Together with reference TRBV30 and TRBJ1-3, the CDR3 gives the full variable domain: SQTIHQWPATLVQPVGSPLSLECTVEGTSNPNLYWYRQAAGRGLQLLFYSVGIGQISSEVPQNLSASRPQDRQFILSSKKLLLSDSGFYLCAWSRGTVGNTIYFGEGSWLTVV.

This chain links TRBV12-5 with TRBJ1-5; D might be TRBD1 (6 bases). This CDR3 spans 17 amino acids. V was clipped by 9 bases and J by 7 bases, with 28 bases between them. Germline CDR1 and CDR2: LGHNT and FRNRAP. CDR3 coding DNA: TGTGCTAGACATGAAACCCAGGTCCGGGACAAGGCCCAGCCCCAGCATTTT. Translating gives CARHETQVRDKAQPQHF.

The chain recombines TRBV24-1 with TRBJ1-2, with D unclear. Germline CDR1 reads KGHDR; CDR2 reads SFDVKD. The CDR3 contains 15 residues. Between the trimmed V and J ends, which lost 3 bases and 7 bases, there was a span of 17 bases. The CDR3 here is CATSDADGKRGGYTF. The CDR3 bases are TGTGCCACCAGTGATGCCGACGGGAAACGGGGTGGCTACACCTTC.

The chain has TRBV2 and TRBJ2-7, with a tentative D call TRBD2 (6 bases). The germline V gene encodes CDR1 SNHLY and CDR2 FYNNEI. Trimming took 6 bases from V and 5 from J, leaving 17 bases between them. The CDR3 extends over 14 amino acids. In DNA, the CDR3 is TGTGCCAGCAGCGTTACAAGGGACTTGAACGAGCAGTACGTC. Its translation: CASSVTRDLNEQYV.

V is TRBV11-2 and J is TRBJ1-4; TRBD1 matches at 7 bases. Germline CDR1 SGHAT, CDR2 FQNNGV. The CDR3 totals 16 residues. Unmatched junction bases numbered 6, after V lost 1 base and J lost 4 bases. This CDR3 reads CASSLVGTDRNEKLFF. As DNA, the CDR3 is TGTGCCAGCAGCTTAGTCGGGACAGACCGTAATGAAAAACTGTTTTTT. The full variable domain, its missing parts supplied by reference TRBV11-2 and TRBJ1-4, is EAGVAQSPRYKIIEKRQSVAFWCNPISGHATLYWYQQILGQGPKLLIQFQNNGVVDDSQLPKDRFSAERLKGVDSTLKIQPAKLEDSAVYLCASSLVGTDRNEKLFFGSGTQLSVL.

This clone is a singleton in its sample. V gene TRBV11-2 combines with J gene TRBJ2-2; D gene unclear. V was pared by 3 bases and J by 5 bases, with 10 bases between. Germline loops: CDR1 SGHAT, CDR2 FQNNGV. This CDR3 contains 14 residues. CDR3 DNA: TGTGCCAGCAGCTTTGCGTTAGAGACCGGGGAGCTGTTTTTT. This encodes CASSFALETGELFF.